This T cell receptor (beta chain) was observed in a study of shared clonotypes between healthy human individuals. Input per replicate PCR of unsorted PBMC was 300 ng DNA, corresponding to roughly 30,000 T cell genomes. Here immunoSEQ multiplex PCR was the method, and the copy in TCRdb shows in-frame clones only, minus some. The data contain around 480,000 clones, 75% to 80% of them singletons. Everyone who donated was a Caucasian adult who lived in Nashville, Tennessee. The clonotype comes from a woman aged 40 to 50 in good health. Some clones in this sample may be carry-over from other donors' samples. Sequencing input: PBMCs.

This CDR3 is CSGVDLGQGSNYGYTF. The CDR3 DNA reads as TGCAGCGGAGTCGATCTAGGACAGGGCTCTAACTATGGCTACACCTTC. The V and J genes are TRBV29-1 and TRBJ1-2; TRBD1 agrees at 8 bases. Germline loops: CDR1 SQVTM, CDR2 ANQGSEA. The CDR3 spans 16 residues. Germline trimming cut 7 bases from V and 0 bases from J; bases unmatched to any gene: 13.